This passage covers 8 T cell receptor beta chains from one sample sequenced in a study of cytomegalovirus exposure and HLA in healthy donors (dated 2017 in TCRdb). Library creation used the immunoSEQ multiplex PCR assay. The multiplex PCR relied on a mix of 60 forward primers for TCR Vbeta segments and 13 reverse primers for TCR Jbeta segments. The table comes from immuneACCESS by way of TCRdb, which keeps in-frame sequences with V and J called. Part of the clones is missing from these tables; in studies checked, under half for an unresolved V gene and the rest for unknown reasons. Counted in this sample were about 70,000 clones; 74% of them appeared once. Roughly an eighth of the sample lies in the top ten. Sequencing was done on a sample of PBMCs. The origin of the receptors is a human donor in good health.

In its sample, this clone was seen a few times. The genes are TRBV27 and TRBJ2-3; possible D gene TRBD1, 6 bases. The CDR3 runs to 16 residues. V was cut by 0 bases and J by 9 bases, with 19 bases left in between. Germline values: CDR1 MNHEY, CDR2 SMNVEV (reference sequence). In DNA form, the CDR3 reads TGTGCCAGCAGTTTATCGCCGCAGGGGTCCAGCGGCACGCAGTATTTT. Its protein is CASSLSPQGSSGTQYF.

This clone turned up a few times. The chain combines TRBV7-8 with TRBJ2-7, with TRBD2 as a possible D gene (7 bases). Germline V lookup: CDR1 SGHVS, CDR2 FQNEAQ. This CDR3 contains 15 residues. The V end lost 5 bases, the J end lost 3 bases, and 17 bases lay between the germline ends. CDR3 residues: CASSQGSGTYYEQYF. CDR3 bases: TGTGCCAGCAGCCAGGGGAGCGGGACATACTACGAGCAGTACTTC.

About this clone itself: The sample contains more than one DNA sequence encoding this CDR3. This sequence joins TRBV7-7 and TRBJ1-1; D not resolved. Germline V gene data show CDR1 as SSHAT and CDR2 as FNYEAQ (reference sequence). There are 13 residues in the CDR3. Trimming removed 1 base from V and 2 bases from J, with 5 bases in between. CDR3 sequence reads: CASSLDRNTEAFF. The CDR3 DNA is TGTGCCAGCAGCTTAGACAGAAACACTGAAGCTTTCTTT. Drawing the rest from reference TRBV7-7 and TRBJ1-1, the complete variable domain is GAGVSQSPRYKVTKRGQDVTLRCDPISSHATLYWYQQALGQGPEFLTYFNYEAQPDKSGLPSDRFSAERPEGSISTLTIQRTEQRDSAMYRCASSLDRNTEAFFGQGTRLTVV.

V gene TRBV7-3 combines with J gene TRBJ1-1, with D perhaps TRBD1 (5 bases). The V gene lost 0 bases and the J gene lost 1 base, with 6 bases spanning the gap. Germline-derived CDR1 and CDR2 are SGHTA and FQGTGA. This CDR3 is 14 amino acids long. The CDR3 protein is CASSLTGENTEAFF. DNA for the CDR3: TGTGCCAGCAGCTTAACAGGGGAGAACACTGAAGCTTTCTTT.

The V call is TRBV6-5, the J call TRBJ1-1; D is uncertain. The germline V and J ends were trimmed by 0 bases and 5 bases, with 13 bases remaining between them. CDR3 size: 15 residues. Per germline, CDR1 MNHEY and CDR2 SVGAGI. CDR3 DNA sequence: TGTGCCAGCAGTTACTCGTTCCGGGAACGGACTGAAGCTTTCTTT. Translation: CASSYSFRERTEAFF.

The chain joins TRBV29-1 to TRBJ2-3, with 8 bases fitting TRBD2. This CDR3 has 15 residues. After removal of 3 bases from V and 4 bases from J, the junction contained 9 bases not matched to a gene. Germline V lookup: CDR1 SQVTM, CDR2 ANQGSEA. This chain's CDR3 is CSVDRVAGGADTQYF. CDR3 nucleotides: TGCAGCGTTGATCGGGTGGCGGGAGGAGCAGATACGCAGTATTTT.

The V and J genes are TRBV7-8 and TRBJ2-5, with 7 bases aligning to TRBD1. CDR3 length: 14 residues. Germline V gene lookup returns CDR1 SGHVS and CDR2 FQNEAQ. V was pared by 5 bases and J by 1 base, with 4 bases of the junction left unmatched. CDR3: CASSVGTAQETQYF. DNA for the CDR3: TGTGCCAGCAGCGTCGGGACAGCCCAAGAGACCCAGTACTTC. The full variable domain, in which reference TRBV7-8 and TRBJ2-5 provide the parts outside the CDR3, is GAGVSQSPRYKVAKRGQDVALRCDPISGHVSLFWYQQALGQGPEFLTYFQNEAQLDKSGLPSDRFFAERPEGSVSTLKIQRTQQEDSAVYLCASSVGTAQETQYFGPGTRLLVL.

CDR3 region: CASSQPTGSSYNEQFF. CDR3 nucleotide sequence: TGCGCCAGCAGCCAACCCACAGGGAGCTCCTACAATGAGCAGTTCTTC. The chain employs TRBV4-1 and TRBJ2-1; TRBD1 might be the D (6 bases). V was clipped by 2 bases and J by 0 bases, with 11 bases between them. Germline V gene lookup returns CDR1 MGHRA and CDR2 YSYEKL. There are 16 residues in the CDR3.